The 5 T cell receptor beta chains given below trace back to one sample, sequenced in a study of blood T cells in healthy people across ages. With a J-beta primer mix and a sample-barcoded 5' primer, a second PCR ran roughly 6 to 11 cycles. TCRdb re-analysed the 5' RACE reads in MiXCR, keeping a single row per CDR3 protein. The sample has over 600,000 distinct CDR3 sequences; approximately 53% are singletons. The sequencing input was blood. Every receptor here comes from a man aged 35 to 55 in good health.

The chain couples TRBV9 to TRBJ2-3; tentative D call: TRBD2 (6 bases). CDR1 is SGDLS and CDR2 is YYNGEE in the germline V gene. The CDR3 consists of 16 residues. Deletions cut 2 bases from V and 4 bases from J, with 17 bases between. The CDR3 DNA reads as TGTGCCAGCAGCGTCGGGGGAAACAGCCCCGCAGATACGCAGTATTTT. Amino acid sequence: CASSVGGNSPADTQYF.

The chain carries TRBV5-6 and TRBJ1-6; D is unclear. There are 15 residues in the CDR3. V lost 4 bases and J lost 2, with 10 bases in between. Germline V lookup: CDR1 SGHDT, CDR2 YYEEEE. The DNA for the CDR3 is TGTGCCAGCAGCCACCGAACAGCCTATAATTCACCCCTCCACTTT. It yields the protein CASSHRTAYNSPLHF.

The J gene is TRBJ2-1, the V gene TRBV7-2; 7 nucleotides align to TRBD2. V was clipped by 5 bases and J by 8 bases; unmatched bases: 9. Germline V CDR1 and CDR2: SGHTA, FQGNSA. The CDR3 is made up of 14 amino acids. The CDR3 sequence is CASSLTGLVDEQFF. DNA for the CDR3: TGTGCCAGCAGCCTCACTGGACTAGTCGATGAGCAGTTCTTC. The variable domain in full, with the rest retrieved from reference TRBV7-2 and TRBJ2-1, is GAGVSQSPSNKVTEKGKDVELRCDPISGHTALYWYRQSLGQGLEFLIYFQGNSAPDKSGLPSDRFSAERTGGSVSTLTIQRTQQEDSAVYLCASSLTGLVDEQFFGPGTRLTVL.

This clonotype showed up just a few times. This chain uses TRBV3-1 with TRBJ2-1; D uncertain. The V gene's germline CDR1 is LGHDT and CDR2 YNNKEL (reference sequence). Trimming took off 4 bases at V and 5 bases at J, with 15 bases between the two ends. The CDR3 totals 15 residues. The CDR3, as DNA: TGTGCCAGCAGCCCATCGCCGGCGATAAACAATGAGCAGTTCTTC. This encodes CASSPSPAINNEQFF.

The V call is TRBV10-2, the J call TRBJ2-7, with a tentative D call TRBD2 (6 bases). V gave up 3 bases and J gave up 3 bases, with 15 bases separating them. The CDR3 is made up of 15 amino acids. CDR1 WSHSY and CDR2 SAAADI come from the germline V gene. The CDR3: CASSDSAGRFYEQYF. CDR3 in DNA: TGCGCCAGCAGTGACTCTGCGGGACGGTTCTACGAGCAGTACTTC.